This record covers a single T cell receptor (beta chain). The CDR3 covers 14 residues. CDR1 is ENHRY and CDR2 is SYGVKD in the germline V gene. The V end was cut by 6 bases, the J end by 0 bases, with 9 bases between. This entry comes from a study of memory CD4+ T cells and cytomegalovirus serostatus. Single viable CD3+CD4+CD8-CD45RO+ cells were sorted as the memory CD4+ T cells. Assay used: immunoSEQ multiplex PCR; TCRdb lists only in-frame clones, some missing. This table has 35,000 to 50,000 clones, about 80% appearing once. The sequenced sample was memory CD4+ T cells from blood. This rearrangement joins TRBV10-3 to TRBJ1-3; D is perhaps TRBD1 (5 bases). This clonotype originated in an adult in good health and CMV-seronegative. The CDR3: CAIRGPNSGNTIYF. The CDR3 nucleotides read TGTGCCATCAGGGGACCGAACTCTGGAAACACCATATATTTT.